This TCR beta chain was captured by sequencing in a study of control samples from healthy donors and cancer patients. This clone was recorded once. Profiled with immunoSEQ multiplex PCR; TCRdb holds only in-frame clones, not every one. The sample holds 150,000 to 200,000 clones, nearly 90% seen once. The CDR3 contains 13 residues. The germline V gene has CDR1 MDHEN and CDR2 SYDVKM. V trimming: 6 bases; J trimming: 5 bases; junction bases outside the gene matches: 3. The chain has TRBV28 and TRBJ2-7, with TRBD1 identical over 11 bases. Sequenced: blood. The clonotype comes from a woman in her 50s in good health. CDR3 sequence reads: CASRRTGGHEQYF. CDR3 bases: TGTGCCAGCAGGAGGACAGGGGGCCACGAGCAGTACTTC.